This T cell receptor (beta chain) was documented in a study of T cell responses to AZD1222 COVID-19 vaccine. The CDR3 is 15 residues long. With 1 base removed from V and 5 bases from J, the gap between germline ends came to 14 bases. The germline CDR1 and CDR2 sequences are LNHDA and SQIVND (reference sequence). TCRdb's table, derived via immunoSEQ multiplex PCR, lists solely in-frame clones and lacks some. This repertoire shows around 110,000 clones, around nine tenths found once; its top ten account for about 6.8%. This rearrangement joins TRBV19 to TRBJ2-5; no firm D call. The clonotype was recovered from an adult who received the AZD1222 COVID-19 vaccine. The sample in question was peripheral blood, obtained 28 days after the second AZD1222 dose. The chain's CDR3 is CASSIAGAGRETQYF. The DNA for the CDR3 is TGTGCCAGTAGTATAGCCGGAGCAGGTCGGGAGACCCAGTACTTC.